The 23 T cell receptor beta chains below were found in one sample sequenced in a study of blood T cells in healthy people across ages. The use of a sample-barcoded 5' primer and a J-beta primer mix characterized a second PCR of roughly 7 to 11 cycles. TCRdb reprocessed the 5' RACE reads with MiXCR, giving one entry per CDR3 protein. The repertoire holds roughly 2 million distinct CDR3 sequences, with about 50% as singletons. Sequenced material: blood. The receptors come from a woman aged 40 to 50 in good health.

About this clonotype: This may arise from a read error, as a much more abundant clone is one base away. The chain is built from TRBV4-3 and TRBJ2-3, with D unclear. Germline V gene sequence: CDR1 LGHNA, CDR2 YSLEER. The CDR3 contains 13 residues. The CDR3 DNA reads TGCGCCTGCAGCCAACTATTAGGGGATACGCAGTATTTT. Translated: CACSQLLGDTQYF.

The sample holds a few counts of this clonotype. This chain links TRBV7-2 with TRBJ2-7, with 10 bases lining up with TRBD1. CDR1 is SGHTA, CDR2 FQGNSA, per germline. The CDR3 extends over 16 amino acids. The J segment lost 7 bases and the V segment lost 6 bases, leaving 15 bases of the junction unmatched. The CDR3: CASSHVSGTGAVEQYF. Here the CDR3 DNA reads TGTGCCAGCAGTCACGTCTCGGGGACAGGGGCTGTTGAGCAGTACTTC. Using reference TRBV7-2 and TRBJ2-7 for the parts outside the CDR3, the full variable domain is GAGVSQSPSNKVTEKGKDVELRCDPISGHTALYWYRQSLGQGLEFLIYFQGNSAPDKSGLPSDRFSAERTGGSVSTLTIQRTQQEDSAVYLCASSHVSGTGAVEQYFGPGTRLTVT.

In nucleotides, the CDR3 is TGTGCCAGCAGCTTAGGCGGGACTAGCGGGGCCTATGGGAAGTTCTTC. Translating it yields CASSLGGTSGAYGKFF. This rearrangement joins TRBV13 to TRBJ2-1; 13 nucleotides align to TRBD2. CDR3 length: 16 residues. Germline values: CDR1 PRHDT, CDR2 FYEKMQ (reference sequence). J was trimmed by 14 bases and V by 0 bases; bases with no gene match: 10.

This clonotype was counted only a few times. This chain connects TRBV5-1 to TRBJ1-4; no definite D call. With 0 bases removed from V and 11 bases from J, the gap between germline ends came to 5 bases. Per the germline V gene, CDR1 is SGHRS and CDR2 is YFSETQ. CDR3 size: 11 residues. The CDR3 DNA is TGCGCCAGCAGCTTGGACAGCAAACTGTTTTTT. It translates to CASSLDSKLFF.

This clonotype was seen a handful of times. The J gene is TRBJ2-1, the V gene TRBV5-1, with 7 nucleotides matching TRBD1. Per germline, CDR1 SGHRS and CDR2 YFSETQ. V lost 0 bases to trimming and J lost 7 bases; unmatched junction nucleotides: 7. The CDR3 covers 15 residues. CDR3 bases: TGCGCCAGCAGCTTGGAGACAGGGCAATTTAATGAGCAGTTCTTC. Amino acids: CASSLETGQFNEQFF.

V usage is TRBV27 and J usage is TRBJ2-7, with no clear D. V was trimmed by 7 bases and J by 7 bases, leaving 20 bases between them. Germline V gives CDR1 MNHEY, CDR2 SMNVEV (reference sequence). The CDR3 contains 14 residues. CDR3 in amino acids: CASNPGRGYNEQYF. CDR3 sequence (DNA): TGTGCCAGCAACCCAGGACGAGGTTACAATGAGCAGTACTTC.

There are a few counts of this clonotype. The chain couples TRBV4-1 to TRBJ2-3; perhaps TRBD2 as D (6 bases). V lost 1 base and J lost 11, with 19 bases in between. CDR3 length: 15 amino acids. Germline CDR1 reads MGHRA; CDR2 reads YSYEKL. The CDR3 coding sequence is TGCGCCAGCAGCCAAGCGGGGACTCTCCGACCGGAGCAGTATTTT. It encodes CASSQAGTLRPEQYF.

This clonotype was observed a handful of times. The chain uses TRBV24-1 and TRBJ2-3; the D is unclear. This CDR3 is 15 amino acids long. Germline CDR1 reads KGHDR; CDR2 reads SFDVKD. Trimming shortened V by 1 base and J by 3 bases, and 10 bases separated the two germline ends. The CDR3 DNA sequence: TGTGCCACCAGTGATTTCGGCCGGATAACAGATACGCAGTATTTT. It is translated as CATSDFGRITDTQYF.

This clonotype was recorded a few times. DNA for the CDR3: TGTGCCAGCGGCGGCTGGACAGGGTTTGAGCAGTTCTTC. Translated: CASGGWTGFEQFF. V is TRBV2 and J is TRBJ2-1, with 8 bases aligning to TRBD1. J gave up 9 bases and V 8 bases, and 9 bases lay outside the gene matches. This CDR3 region has 13 residues. In germline, CDR1 is SNHLY, CDR2 FYNNEI. Variable domain in full (rest from reference TRBV2 and TRBJ2-1): EPEVTQTPSHQVTQMGQEVILRCVPISNHLYFYWYRQILGQKVEFLVSFYNNEISEKSEIFDDQFSVERPDGSNFTLKIRSTKLEDSAMYFCASGGWTGFEQFFGPGTRLTVL.

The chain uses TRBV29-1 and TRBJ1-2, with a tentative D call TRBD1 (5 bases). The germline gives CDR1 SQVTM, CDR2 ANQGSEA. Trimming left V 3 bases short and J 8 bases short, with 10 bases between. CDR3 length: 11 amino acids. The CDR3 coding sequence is TGCAGCGTTGATCCCCGGGACGGCTACACCTTC. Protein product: CSVDPRDGYTF.

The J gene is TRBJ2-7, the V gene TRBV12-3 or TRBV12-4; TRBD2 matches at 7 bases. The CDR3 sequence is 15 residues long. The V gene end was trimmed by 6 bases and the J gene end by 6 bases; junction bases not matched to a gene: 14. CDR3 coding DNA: TGTGCCAGCAGCCTAGGGGCTAGCGGAACGAGCGAGCAGTACTTC. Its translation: CASSLGASGTSEQYF.

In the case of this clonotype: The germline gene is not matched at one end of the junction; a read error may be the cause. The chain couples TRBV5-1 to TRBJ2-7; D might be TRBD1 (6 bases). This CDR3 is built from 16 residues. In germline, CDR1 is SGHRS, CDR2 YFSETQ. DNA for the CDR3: TGCGCCGGCAGCTTGGGTCCAGGGGCCTACTCCTACGAGCAGTACTTC. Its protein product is CAGSLGPGAYSYEQYF.

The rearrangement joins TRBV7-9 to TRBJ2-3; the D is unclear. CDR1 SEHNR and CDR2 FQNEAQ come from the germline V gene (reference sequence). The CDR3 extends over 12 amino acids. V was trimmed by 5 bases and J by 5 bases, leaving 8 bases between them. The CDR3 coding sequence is TGTGCCAGCAGCCCAGTTTTAGATACGCAGTATTTT. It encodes CASSPVLDTQYF.

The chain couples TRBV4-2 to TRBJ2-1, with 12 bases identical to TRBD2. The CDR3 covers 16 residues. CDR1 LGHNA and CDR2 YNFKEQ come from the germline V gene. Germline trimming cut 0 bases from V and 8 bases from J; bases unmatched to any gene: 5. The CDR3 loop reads CASSQDGLAGWDEQFF. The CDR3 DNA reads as TGTGCCAGCAGCCAAGATGGACTAGCGGGATGGGATGAGCAGTTCTTC.

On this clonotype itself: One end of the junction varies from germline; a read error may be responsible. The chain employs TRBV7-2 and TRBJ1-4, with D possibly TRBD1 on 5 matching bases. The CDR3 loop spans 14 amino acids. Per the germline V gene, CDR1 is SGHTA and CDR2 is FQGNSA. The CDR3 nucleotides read TGTGCCAGCAGCCCGGCAGGGAGGTTGGAAAAATTGTTTTTT. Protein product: CASSPAGRLEKLFF.

CDR3 nucleotide sequence: TGCGCCAGCAGAGTAGGGGGCCCTAACTATGGCTACACCTTC. Its protein is CASRVGGPNYGYTF. The J gene is TRBJ1-2, the V gene TRBV5-1; 7 nucleotides agree with TRBD1. The germline gives CDR1 SGHRS, CDR2 YFSETQ. This CDR3 comprises 14 residues. V shed 5 bases, J shed 0 bases, and the junction held 4 bases outside the gene matches.

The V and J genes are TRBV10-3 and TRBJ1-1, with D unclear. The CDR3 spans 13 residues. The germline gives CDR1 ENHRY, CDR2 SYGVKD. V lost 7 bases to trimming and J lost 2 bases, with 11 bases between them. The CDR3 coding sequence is TGTGCCATCAATGACCTCCCAAACACTGAAGCTTTCTTT. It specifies CAINDLPNTEAFF.

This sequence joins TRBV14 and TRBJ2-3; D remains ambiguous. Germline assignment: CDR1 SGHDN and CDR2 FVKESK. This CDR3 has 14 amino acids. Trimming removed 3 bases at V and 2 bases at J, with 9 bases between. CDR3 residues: CASSHRQTTDTQYF. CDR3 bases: TGTGCCAGCAGCCATAGGCAAACCACAGATACGCAGTATTTT.

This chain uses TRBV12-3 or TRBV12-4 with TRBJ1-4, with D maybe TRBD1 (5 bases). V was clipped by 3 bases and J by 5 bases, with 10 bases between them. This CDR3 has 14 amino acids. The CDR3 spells CASSFRGGNEKLFF. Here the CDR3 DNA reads TGTGCCAGCAGTTTTCGGGGCGGGAATGAAAAACTGTTTTTT.

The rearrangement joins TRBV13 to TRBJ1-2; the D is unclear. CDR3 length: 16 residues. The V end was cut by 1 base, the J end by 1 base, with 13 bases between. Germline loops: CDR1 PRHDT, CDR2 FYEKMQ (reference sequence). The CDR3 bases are TGTGCCAGCAGCTTAGAAGGGAGTGGGGTTAACTATGGCTACACCTTC. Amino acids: CASSLEGSGVNYGYTF.

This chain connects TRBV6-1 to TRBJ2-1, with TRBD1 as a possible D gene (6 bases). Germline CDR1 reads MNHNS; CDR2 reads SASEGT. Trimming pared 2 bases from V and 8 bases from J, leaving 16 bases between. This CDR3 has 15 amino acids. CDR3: CASSEQGHPWDEQFF. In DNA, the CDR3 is TGTGCCAGCAGTGAACAGGGACATCCATGGGATGAGCAGTTCTTC.

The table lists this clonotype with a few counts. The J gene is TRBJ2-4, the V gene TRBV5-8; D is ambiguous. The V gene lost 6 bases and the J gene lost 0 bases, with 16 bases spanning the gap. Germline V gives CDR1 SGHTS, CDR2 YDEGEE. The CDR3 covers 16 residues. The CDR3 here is CASTPRQALAKNIQYF. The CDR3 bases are TGTGCCAGCACCCCCAGGCAAGCCTTAGCCAAAAACATTCAGTACTTC.

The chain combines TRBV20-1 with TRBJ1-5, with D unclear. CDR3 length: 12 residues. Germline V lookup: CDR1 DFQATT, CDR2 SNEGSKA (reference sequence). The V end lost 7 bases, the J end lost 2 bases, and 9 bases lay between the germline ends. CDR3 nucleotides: TGCAGTGTGAAGGATGGCAATCAGCCCCAGCATTTT. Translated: CSVKDGNQPQHF.